The subject of this entry is one TCR beta chain. In the original analysis: Amplification of reference gene primers provided the estimated nucleated cell counts. Sequencing was performed with immunoSEQ multiplex PCR; in TCRdb, only in-frame clones are kept and a portion is missing. From that table come the V and J calls and clone size; the DNA was used to work out D and trimming. The data show 250,000 to 350,000 clones, with 88% seen just once and approximately 8.5% held by the top ten. The data belong to a study of blood T cell repertoires in COVID-19. Across the study: Samples representing acute and convalescent COVID-19 were sourced from the United States, Italy and Spain. Nucleic acid was either cDNA or gDNA, and it came from T cells, B-cell-depleted T cells, or PBMCs.

CDR3 length: 15 amino acids. CDR1 is SGDLS and CDR2 is YYNGEE in the germline V gene. Trimming stripped 3 bases from V and 1 base from J, with 11 bases between. This TCR was sampled from a man younger than 30 with active or convalescent COVID-19. The V call is TRBV9, the J call TRBJ1-5; perhaps TRBD1 as D (6 bases). The sequenced sample consisted of peripheral blood. The CDR3 DNA sequence: TGTGCCAGCAGCGCTTCTACAGGGAGCAATCAGCCCCAGCATTTT. The encoded protein is CASSASTGSNQPQHF.